This T cell receptor (beta chain) was found in a study of T-cell reconstitution after alpha-beta-depleted transplantation in children. Unique molecular identifiers were incorporated into the prepared TCRbeta library. One entry per CDR3 protein results from TCRdb running MiXCR on the PCR reads. This table has about 400,000 distinct CDR3 sequences, roughly 21% appearing once. This clonotype was counted between two and nine times. The germline gives CDR1 DFQATT, CDR2 SNEGSKA (reference sequence). Between the trimmed V and J ends, which lost 7 bases and 6 bases, there was a span of 13 bases. The CDR3 contains 12 residues.

The chain has TRBV20-1 and TRBJ1-5; tentatively, D is TRBD1 (6 bases). The receptor was derived from a human donor who donated a stem cell graft to a child with acute myeloid leukemia. The material sequenced was PBMCs from the stem cell graft donor, taken from the stem cell graft. The CDR3 nucleotides read TGCAGTGGAAGGGAGGGGGGTCAGCCCCAGCATTTT. Its protein is CSGREGGQPQHF.